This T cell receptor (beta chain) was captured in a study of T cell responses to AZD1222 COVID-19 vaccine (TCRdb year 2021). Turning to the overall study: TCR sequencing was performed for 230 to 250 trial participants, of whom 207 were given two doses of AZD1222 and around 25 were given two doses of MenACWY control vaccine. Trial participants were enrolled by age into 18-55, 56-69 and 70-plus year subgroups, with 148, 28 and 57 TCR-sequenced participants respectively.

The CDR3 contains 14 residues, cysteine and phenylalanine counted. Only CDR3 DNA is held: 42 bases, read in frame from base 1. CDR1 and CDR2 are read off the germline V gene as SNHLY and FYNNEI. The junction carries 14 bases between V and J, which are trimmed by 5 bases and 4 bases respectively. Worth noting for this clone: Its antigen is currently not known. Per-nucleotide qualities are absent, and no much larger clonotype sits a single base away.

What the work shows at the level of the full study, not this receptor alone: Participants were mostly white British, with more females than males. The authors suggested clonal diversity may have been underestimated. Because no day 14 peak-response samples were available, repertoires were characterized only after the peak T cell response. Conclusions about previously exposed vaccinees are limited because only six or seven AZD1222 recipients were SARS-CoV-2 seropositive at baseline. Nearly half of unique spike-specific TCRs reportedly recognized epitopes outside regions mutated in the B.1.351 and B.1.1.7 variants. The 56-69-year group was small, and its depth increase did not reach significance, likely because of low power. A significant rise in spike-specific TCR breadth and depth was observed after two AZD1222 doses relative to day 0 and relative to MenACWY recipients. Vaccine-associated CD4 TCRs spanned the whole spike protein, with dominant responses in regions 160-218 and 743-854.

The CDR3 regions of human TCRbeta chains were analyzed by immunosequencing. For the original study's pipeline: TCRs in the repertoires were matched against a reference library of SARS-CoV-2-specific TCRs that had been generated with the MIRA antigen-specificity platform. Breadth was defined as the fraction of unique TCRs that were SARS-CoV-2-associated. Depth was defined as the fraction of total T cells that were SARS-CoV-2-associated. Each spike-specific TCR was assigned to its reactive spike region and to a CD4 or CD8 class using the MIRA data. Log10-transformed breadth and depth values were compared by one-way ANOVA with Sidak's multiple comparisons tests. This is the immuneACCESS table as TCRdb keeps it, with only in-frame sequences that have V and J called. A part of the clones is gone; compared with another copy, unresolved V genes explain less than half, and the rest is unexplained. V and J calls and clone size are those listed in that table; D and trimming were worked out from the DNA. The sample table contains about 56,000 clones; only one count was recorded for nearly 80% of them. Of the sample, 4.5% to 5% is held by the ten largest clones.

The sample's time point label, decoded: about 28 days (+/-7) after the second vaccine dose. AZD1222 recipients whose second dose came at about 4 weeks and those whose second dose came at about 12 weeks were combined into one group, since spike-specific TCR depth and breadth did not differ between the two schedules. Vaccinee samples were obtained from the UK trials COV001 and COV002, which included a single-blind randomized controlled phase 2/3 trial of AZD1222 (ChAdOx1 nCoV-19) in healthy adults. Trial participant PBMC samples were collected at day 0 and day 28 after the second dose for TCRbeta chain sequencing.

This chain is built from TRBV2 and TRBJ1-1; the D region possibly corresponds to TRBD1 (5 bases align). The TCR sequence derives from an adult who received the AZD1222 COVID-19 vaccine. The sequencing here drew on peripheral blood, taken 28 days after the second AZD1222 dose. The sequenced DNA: TGTGCCAGCAGTCGGAAGGGGCTGGGCACTGAAGCTTTCTTT. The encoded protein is CASSRKGLGTEAFF.